This T cell receptor beta chain was identified during a study of blood T cell repertoires in COVID-19. About the research overall: Samples taken during acute and convalescent COVID-19 were collected in the United States, Italy and Spain. T cells, B-cell-depleted T cells, or PBMCs provided the cDNA or gDNA that served as material.

Trimming removed 1 base from V and 6 bases from J; junction bases left unmatched: 8. Germline values: CDR1 MGHDK, CDR2 SYGVNS. The CDR3 length is 16 residues. Those enrolled in Seattle joined during active infection and were followed longitudinally afterward. Authors' data handling: Reference gene primer amplification gave estimated nucleated cell counts. Clones were read by immunoSEQ multiplex PCR, and TCRdb kept only the in-frame ones, dropping some. V and J calls and clone size follow that table, whereas D and trimming were derived from the DNA. The sample contains about 250,000 clones, 86% of which appear only once.

This receptor was obtained from a woman older than 75 with COVID-19, enrolled during active disease. The gene calls are TRBV25-1 and TRBJ2-1; 8 bases line up with TRBD2. The sequencing sample was made of peripheral blood. The CDR3 loop reads CASSESGGGSRNEQFF. In nucleotides, the CDR3 is TGTGCCAGCAGTGAATCAGGCGGGGGGTCCCGCAATGAGCAGTTCTTC.